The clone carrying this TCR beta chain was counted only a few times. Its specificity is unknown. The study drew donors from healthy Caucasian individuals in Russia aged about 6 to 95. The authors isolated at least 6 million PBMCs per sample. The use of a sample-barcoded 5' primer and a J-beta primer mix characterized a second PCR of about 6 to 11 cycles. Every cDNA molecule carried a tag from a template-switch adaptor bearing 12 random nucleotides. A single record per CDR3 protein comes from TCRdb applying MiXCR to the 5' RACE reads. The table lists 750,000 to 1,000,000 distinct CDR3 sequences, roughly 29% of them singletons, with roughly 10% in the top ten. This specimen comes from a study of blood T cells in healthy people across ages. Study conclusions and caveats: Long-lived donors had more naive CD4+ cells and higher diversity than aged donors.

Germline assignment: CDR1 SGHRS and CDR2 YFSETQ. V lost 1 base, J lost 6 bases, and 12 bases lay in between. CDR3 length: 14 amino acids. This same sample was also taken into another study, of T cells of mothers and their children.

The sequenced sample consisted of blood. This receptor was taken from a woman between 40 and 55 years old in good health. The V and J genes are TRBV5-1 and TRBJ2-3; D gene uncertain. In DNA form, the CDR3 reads TGCGCCAGCAGCTTGTCCGACGGCCCCGATACGCAGTATTTT. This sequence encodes CASSLSDGPDTQYF.